The clone carrying this TCR beta chain came up a few times. Its target is not known. This specimen belongs to a study of CD8 T cells in ankylosing spondylitis. TCRdb re-called the 5' RACE reads with MiXCR, one entry per CDR3 protein. The table has some 840,000 distinct CDR3 sequences, approximately 10% seen once. Per the germline V gene, CDR1 is LGHNA and CDR2 is YSLEER. V shed 0 bases and J shed 6 bases, with 13 bases lying between them. The CDR3 is 15 amino acids. Study-wide points: Ankylosing spondylitis blood appeared to carry a characteristic TCR beta motif of roughly eight highly homologous variants. It was reported that disease-linked clones were significantly enriched in matched ankylosing spondylitis synovial fluid. CD8+ by phenotype, disease-linked clones were relatively rare in peripheral blood.

This receptor was taken from a male donor with ankylosing spondylitis. Material: blood, either unsorted or a sorted T cell fraction (not recorded which). V gene TRBV4-3 combines with J gene TRBJ2-3; D gene unclear. This CDR3 reads CASSQDSHQADTQYF. The CDR3 DNA reads TGCGCCAGCAGCCAAGACTCCCATCAGGCCGATACGCAGTATTTT.